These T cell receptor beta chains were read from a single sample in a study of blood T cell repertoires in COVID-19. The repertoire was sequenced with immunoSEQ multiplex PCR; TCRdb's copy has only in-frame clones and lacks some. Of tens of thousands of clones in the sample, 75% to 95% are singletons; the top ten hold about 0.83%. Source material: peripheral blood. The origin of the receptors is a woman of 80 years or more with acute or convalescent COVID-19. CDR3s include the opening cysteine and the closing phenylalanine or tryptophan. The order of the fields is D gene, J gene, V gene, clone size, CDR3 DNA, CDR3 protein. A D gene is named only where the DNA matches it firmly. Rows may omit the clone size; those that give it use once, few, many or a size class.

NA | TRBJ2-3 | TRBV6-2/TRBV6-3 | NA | TGTGCCAGCAGCGTCGGCGGGGCAGAAAATACGCAGTATTTT | CASSVGGAENTQYF
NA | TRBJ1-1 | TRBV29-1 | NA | TGCAGCGTTGACGGCGAAGGCGGAATGAACACTGAAGCTTTCTTT | CSVDGEGGMNTEAFF
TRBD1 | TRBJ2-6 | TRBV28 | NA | TGTGCCAGCAGCCAACAGGGGTTTCGCTCTGGGGCCAACGTCCTGACTTTC | CASSQQGFRSGANVLTF
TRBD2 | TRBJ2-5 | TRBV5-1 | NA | TGCGCCAGCAGCCGGGGCACTAGCGGGACACAAGAGACCCAGTACTTC | CASSRGTSGTQETQYF
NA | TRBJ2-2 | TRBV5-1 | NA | TGCGCCAGCAGCTTGGCCGGAGGGGCGAGCACCGGGGAGCTGTTTTTT | CASSLAGGASTGELFF
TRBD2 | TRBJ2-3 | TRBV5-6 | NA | TGTGCCAGCAGCTTGCTTGGACTAGCGGGAGGGGTAGATACGCAGTATTTT | CASSLLGLAGGVDTQYF
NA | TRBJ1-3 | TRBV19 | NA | TGTGCCAGTAGTATAGATCCGGGTACTGGAAACACCATATATTTT | CASSIDPGTGNTIYF
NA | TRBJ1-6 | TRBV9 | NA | TGTGCCAGCTCCCCCGAGGGTTTCTATTCACCCCTCCACTTT | CASSPEGFYSPLHF
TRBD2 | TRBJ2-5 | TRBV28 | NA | TGTGCCAGTCGGACTAGCCGAGAGACCCAGTACTTC | CASRTSRETQYF
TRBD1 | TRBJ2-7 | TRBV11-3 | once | TGTGCCAGCAGCGACCGGACAGGGGGCACCTACGAGCAGTACTTC | CASSDRTGGTYEQYF
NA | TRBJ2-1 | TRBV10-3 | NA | TGTGCCAGCCGGGACACTCACAATGAGCAGTTCTTC | CASRDTHNEQFF
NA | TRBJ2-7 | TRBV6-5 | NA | TGTGCCAGCACCAACTGGGGGCGCAGGCACGAGCAGTACTTC | CASTNWGRRHEQYF
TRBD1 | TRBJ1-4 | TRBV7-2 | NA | TGTGCCAGCAGCGCCAGACAGGGGCTTAATGAAAAACTGTTTTTT | CASSARQGLNEKLFF
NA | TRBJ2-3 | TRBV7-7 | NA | TGTGCTAGCAGCCAAATAGCCGGGAGCACAGATACGCAGTATTTT | CASSQIAGSTDTQYF
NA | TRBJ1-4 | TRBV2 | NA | TGTGCCAGCAGTTTGGACAGAACGGCCCAAAAACTGTTTTTT | CASSLDRTAQKLFF
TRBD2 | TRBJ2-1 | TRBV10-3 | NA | TGTGCCACGCGCACCGGGACTAGCGGGCCTGGGGCTTACAATGAGCAGTTCTTC | CATRTGTSGPGAYNEQFF
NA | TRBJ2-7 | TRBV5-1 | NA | TGCGCTAGCACGGAGCTTTCGGGCGAGCAGTACTTC | CASTELSGEQYF
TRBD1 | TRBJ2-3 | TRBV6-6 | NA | TGTGCCAGCAGTCCGTCCCGGGACAGGGCCCCGCCAGATACGCAGTATTTT | CASSPSRDRAPPDTQYF
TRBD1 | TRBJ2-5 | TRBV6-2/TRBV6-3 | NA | TGTGCCAGCAGTTACCCCGGGACAGGGTACCGAGAGACCCAGTACTTC | CASSYPGTGYRETQYF
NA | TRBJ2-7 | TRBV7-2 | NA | TGTGCCAGCAGCTTAACCCGGGGCTACGAGCAGTACTTC | CASSLTRGYEQYF
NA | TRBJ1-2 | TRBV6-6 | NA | TGTGCCACCTTCCTTTTGACAGCTAACTATGGCTACACCTTC | CATFLLTANYGYTF
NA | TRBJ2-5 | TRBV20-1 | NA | TGCAGTGCCGACAGGTTGGAGACCCAGTACTTC | CSADRLETQYF